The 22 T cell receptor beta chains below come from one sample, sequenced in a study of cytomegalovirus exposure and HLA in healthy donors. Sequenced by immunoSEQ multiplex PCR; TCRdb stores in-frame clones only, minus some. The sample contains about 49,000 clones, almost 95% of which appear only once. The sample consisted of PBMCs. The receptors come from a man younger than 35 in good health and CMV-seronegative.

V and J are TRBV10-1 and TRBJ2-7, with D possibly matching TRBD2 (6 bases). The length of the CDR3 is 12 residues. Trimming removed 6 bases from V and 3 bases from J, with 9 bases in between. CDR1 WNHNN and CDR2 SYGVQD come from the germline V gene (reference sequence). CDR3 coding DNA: TGCGCCAGCAGCCGGGGGAACTACGAGCAGTACTTC. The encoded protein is CASSRGNYEQYF.

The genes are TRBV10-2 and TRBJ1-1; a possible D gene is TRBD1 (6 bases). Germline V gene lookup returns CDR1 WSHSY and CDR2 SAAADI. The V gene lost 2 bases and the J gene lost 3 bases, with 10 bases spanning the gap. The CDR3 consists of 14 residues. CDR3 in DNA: TGCGCCAGCAGTGAGCGCAGGGGTGACACTGAAGCTTTCTTT. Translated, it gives CASSERRGDTEAFF.

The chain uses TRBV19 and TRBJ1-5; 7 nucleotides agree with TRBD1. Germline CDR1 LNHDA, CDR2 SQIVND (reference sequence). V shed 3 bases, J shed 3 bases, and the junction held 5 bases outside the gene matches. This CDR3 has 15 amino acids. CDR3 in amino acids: CASSIGRGDNQPQHF. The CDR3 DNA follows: TGTGCCAGTAGTATTGGCAGGGGGGACAATCAGCCCCAGCATTTT.

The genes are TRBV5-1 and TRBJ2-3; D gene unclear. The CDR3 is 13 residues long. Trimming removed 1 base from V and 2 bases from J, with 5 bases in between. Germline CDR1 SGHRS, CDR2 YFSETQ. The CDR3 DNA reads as TGCGCCAGCAGCTTGAGCCTCACAGATACGCAGTATTTT. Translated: CASSLSLTDTQYF. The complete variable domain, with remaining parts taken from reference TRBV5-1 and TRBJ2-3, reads KAGVTQTPRYLIKTRGQQVTLSCSPISGHRSVSWYQQTPGQGLQFLFEYFSETQRNKGNFPGRFSGRQFSNSRSEMNVSTLELGDSALYLCASSLSLTDTQYFGPGTRLTVL.

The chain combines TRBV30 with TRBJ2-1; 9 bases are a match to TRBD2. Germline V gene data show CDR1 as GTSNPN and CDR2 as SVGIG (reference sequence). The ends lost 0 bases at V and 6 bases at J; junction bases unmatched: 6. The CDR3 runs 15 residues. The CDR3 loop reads CAWSVGSGSSNEQFF. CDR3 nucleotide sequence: TGTGCCTGGAGTGTGGGTAGCGGGAGTTCCAATGAGCAGTTCTTC.

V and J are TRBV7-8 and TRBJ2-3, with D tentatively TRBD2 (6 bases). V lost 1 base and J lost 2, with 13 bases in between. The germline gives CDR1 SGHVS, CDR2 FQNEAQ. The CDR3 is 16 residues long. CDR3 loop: CASSLGMGGVTDTQYF. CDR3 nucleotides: TGTGCCAGCAGCTTAGGAATGGGAGGAGTCACAGATACGCAGTATTTT.

The DNA for the CDR3 is TGTGCCAGCAGTGGCGGGGAGCAGTACTTC. This encodes CASSGGEQYF. The chain carries TRBV2 and TRBJ2-7, with D possibly matching TRBD2 (5 bases). Trimming removed 4 bases from V and 7 bases from J, with 5 bases in between. The CDR3 has 10 residues. Germline lookup yields CDR1 SNHLY and CDR2 FYNNEI.

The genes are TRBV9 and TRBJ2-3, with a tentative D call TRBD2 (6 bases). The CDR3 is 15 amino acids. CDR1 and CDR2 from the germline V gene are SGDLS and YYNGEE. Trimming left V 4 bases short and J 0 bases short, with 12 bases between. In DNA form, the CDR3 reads TGTGCCAGCAGCCCACTAGCAGCTAGCACAGATACGCAGTATTTT. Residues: CASSPLAASTDTQYF. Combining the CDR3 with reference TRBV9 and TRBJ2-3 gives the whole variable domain DSGVTQTPKHLITATGQRVTLRCSPRSGDLSVYWYQQSLDQGLQFLIQYYNGEERAKGNILERFSAQQFPDLHSELNLSSLELGDSALYFCASSPLAASTDTQYFGPGTRLTVL.

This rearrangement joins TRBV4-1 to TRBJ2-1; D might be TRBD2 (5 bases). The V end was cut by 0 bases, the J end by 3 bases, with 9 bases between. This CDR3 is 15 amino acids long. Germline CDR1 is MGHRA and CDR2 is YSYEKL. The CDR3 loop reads CASSQELVIYNEQFF. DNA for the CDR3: TGCGCCAGCAGCCAAGAACTAGTGATCTACAATGAGCAGTTCTTC.

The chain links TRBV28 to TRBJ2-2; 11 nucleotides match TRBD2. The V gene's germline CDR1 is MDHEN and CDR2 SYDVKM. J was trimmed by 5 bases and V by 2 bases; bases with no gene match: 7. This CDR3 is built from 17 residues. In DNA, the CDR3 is TGTGCCAGCAGTTTAGGTGTACGGACTAGCGGGACCGGGGAGCTGTTTTTT. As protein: CASSLGVRTSGTGELFF.

CDR3 loop: CAISEPLVSYEQYF. The CDR3 DNA reads TGTGCCATCAGTGAGCCTTTAGTGTCTTACGAGCAGTACTTC. The V call is TRBV10-3, the J call TRBJ2-7, with unresolved D. CDR3 size: 14 residues. Trimming stripped 2 bases from V and 4 bases from J, with 12 bases between. Germline loops: CDR1 ENHRY, CDR2 SYGVKD.

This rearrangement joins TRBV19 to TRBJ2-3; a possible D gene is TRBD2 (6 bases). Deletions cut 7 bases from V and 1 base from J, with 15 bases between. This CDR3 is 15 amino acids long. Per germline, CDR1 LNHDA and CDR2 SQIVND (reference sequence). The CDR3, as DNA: TGTGCCAGTAACAGGAGGGGTGTAGGCACAGATACGCAGTATTTT. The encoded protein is CASNRRGVGTDTQYF. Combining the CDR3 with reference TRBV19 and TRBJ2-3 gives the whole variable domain DGGITQSPKYLFRKEGQNVTLSCEQNLNHDAMYWYRQDPGQGLRLIYYSQIVNDFQKGDIAEGYSVSREKKESFPLTVTSAQKNPTAFYLCASNRRGVGTDTQYFGPGTRLTVL.

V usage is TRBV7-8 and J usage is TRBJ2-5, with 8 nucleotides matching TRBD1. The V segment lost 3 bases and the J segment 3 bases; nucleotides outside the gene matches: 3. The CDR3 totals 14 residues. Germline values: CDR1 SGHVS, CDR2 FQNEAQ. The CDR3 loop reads CASSFNRGKETQYF. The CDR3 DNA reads TGTGCCAGCAGCTTCAACAGGGGGAAAGAGACCCAGTACTTC.

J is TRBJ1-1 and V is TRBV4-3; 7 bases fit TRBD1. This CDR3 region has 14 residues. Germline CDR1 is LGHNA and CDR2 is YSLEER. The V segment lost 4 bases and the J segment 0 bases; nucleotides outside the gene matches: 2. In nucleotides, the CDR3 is TGCGCCAGCAGCCCGGACAGGCTGAACACTGAAGCTTTCTTT. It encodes CASSPDRLNTEAFF.

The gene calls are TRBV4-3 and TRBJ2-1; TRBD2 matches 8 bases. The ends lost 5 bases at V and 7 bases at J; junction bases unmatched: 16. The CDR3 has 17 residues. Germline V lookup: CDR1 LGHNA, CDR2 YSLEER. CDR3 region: CASSSHTPGLELNEQFF. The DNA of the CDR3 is TGCGCCAGCAGCTCTCACACCCCGGGACTAGAGTTAAATGAGCAGTTCTTC.

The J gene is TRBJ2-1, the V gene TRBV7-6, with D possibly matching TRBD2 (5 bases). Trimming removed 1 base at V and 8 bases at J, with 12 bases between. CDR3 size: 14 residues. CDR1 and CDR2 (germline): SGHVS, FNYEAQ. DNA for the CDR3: TGTGCCAGCAGCTTAGGAAGGGAGATCGATGAGCAGTTCTTC. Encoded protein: CASSLGREIDEQFF. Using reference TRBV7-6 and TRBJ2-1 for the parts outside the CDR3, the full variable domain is GAGVSQSPRYKVTKRGQDVALRCDPISGHVSLYWYRQALGQGPEFLTYFNYEAQQDKSGLPNDRFSAERPEGSISTLTIQRTEQRDSAMYRCASSLGREIDEQFFGPGTRLTVL.

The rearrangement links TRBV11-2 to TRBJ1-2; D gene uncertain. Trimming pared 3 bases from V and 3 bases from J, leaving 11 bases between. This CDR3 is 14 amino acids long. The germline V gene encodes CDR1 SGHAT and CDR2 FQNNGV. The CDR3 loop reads CASSFGDGHYGYTF. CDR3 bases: TGTGCCAGCAGCTTTGGAGATGGTCACTATGGCTACACCTTC. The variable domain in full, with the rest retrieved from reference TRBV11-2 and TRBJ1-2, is EAGVAQSPRYKIIEKRQSVAFWCNPISGHATLYWYQQILGQGPKLLIQFQNNGVVDDSQLPKDRFSAERLKGVDSTLKIQPAKLEDSAVYLCASSFGDGHYGYTFGSGTRLTVV.

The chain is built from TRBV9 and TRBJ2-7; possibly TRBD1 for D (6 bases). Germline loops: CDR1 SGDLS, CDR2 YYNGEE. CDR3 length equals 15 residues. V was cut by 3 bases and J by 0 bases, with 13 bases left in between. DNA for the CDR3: TGTGCCAGCAGCGCCGGAAGAGGGGGCTCCTACGAGCAGTACTTC. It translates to CASSAGRGGSYEQYF.

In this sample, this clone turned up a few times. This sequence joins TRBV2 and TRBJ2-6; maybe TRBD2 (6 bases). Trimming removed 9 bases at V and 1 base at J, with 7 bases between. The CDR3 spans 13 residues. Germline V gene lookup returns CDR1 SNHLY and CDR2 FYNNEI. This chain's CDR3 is CASGGSGANVLTF. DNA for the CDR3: TGTGCCAGTGGGGGGTCTGGGGCCAACGTCCTGACTTTC.

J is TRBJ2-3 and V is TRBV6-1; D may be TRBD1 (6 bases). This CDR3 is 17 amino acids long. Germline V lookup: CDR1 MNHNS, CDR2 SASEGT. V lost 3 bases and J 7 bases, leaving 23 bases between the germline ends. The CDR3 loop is CASSEWGRPVPGNTQYF. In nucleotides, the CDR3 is TGTGCCAGCAGTGAGTGGGGGCGGCCCGTCCCGGGGAATACGCAGTATTTT.

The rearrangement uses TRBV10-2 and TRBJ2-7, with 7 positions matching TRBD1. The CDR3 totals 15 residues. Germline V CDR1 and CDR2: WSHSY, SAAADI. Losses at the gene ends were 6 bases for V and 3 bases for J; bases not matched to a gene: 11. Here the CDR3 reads CASREPGQRVYEQYF. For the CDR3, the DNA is TGCGCCAGCAGGGAACCGGGACAGCGAGTCTACGAGCAGTACTTC.

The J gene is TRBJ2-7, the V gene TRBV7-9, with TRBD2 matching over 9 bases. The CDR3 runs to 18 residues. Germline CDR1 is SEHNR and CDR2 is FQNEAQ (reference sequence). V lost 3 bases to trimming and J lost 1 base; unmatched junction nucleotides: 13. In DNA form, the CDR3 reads TGTGCCAGCAGCTTTTCCCGCCTAGCGGGGTCGGTGTCCTACGAGCAGTACTTC. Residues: CASSFSRLAGSVSYEQYF.